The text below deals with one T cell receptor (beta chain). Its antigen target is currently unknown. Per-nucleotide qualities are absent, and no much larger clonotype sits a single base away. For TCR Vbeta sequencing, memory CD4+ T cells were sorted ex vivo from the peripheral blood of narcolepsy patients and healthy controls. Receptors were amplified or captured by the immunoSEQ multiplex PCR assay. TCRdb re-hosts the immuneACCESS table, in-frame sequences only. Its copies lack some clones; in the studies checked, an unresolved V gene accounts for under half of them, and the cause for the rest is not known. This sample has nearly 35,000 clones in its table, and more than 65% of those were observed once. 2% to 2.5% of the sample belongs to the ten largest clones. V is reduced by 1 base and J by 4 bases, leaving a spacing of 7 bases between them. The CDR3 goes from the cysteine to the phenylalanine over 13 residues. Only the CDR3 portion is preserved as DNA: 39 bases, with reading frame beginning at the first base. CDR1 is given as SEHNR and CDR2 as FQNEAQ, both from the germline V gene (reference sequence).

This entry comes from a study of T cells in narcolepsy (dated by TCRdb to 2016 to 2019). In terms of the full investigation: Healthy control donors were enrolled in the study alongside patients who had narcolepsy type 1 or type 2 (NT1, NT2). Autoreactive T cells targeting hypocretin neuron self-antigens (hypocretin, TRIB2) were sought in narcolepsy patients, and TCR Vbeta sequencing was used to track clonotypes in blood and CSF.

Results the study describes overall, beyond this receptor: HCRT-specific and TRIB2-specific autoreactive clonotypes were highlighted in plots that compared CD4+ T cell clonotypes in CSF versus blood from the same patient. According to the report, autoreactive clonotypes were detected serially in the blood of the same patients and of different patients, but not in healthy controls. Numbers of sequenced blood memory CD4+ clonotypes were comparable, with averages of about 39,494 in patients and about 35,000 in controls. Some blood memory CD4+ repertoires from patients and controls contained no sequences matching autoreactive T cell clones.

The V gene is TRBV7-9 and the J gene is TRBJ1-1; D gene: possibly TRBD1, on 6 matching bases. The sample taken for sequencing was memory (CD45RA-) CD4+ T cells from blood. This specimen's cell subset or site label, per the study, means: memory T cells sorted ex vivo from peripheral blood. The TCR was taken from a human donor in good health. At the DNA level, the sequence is TGTGCCAGCAGCTTAGAGGGGGGCACTGAAGCTTTCTTT. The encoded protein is CASSLEGGTEAFF.